This TCR beta chain was documented in a study of blood T cell repertoires in COVID-19. Study-level information: Both acute and convalescent COVID-19 samples were obtained from the United States, Italy and Spain. PBMCs, B-cell-depleted T cells, or T cells were the source of the cDNA or gDNA that made up the material.

Authors' methods: Scientists estimated how many nucleated cells there were by amplifying reference gene primers. Generated by immunoSEQ multiplex PCR, the TCRdb table keeps only in-frame clones and is missing some. V and J calls and clone size are copied from that table; D and trimming were computed from the DNA. The sample shows approximately 200,000 clones, 75% to 90% of them seen only once. The CDR3 is 14 residues long. Trimming took 5 bases from V and 5 from J; bases not matched to a gene: 2. Germline V gene sequence: CDR1 MNHEY, CDR2 SMNVEV (reference sequence). The material sequenced was peripheral blood. The clonotype originates from a human donor with active or convalescent COVID-19. The donor label of this sample is uncertain. The V and J genes are TRBV27 and TRBJ2-1; TRBD2 matches 11 bases. CDR3 coding DNA: TGTGCCAGCAGTCTAGCGGGAGGCAACAATGAGCAGTTCTTC. Translation gives CASSLAGGNNEQFF.